This T cell receptor (beta chain) was found in a study of blood T cell repertoires in COVID-19. Trimming at V came to 2 bases and at J to 2 bases, leaving 6 bases not matched to a gene. This CDR3 spans 16 amino acids. Germline V gives CDR1 SGHTA, CDR2 FQGNSA. Data came from immunoSEQ multiplex PCR; TCRdb stores just in-frame clones and leaves some out. The sample shows approximately 63,000 clones, just over 85% of them seen only once. Material for sequencing was peripheral blood. This chain links TRBV7-2 with TRBJ2-7; 10 nucleotides agree with TRBD1. The TCR sequence derives from a woman of 80 years or more with active COVID-19. The CDR3 region has the DNA TGTGCCAGCAGCTTAAGGACAGGGGGTTATACCTACGAGCAGTACTTC. It translates to CASSLRTGGYTYEQYF.